This T cell receptor (beta chain) originates from a study of T cell repertoires in cytomegalovirus infection (dated by TCRdb to the late 2010s). A note on the overall study: Alongside well-studied HLA-B-restricted epitopes, the peptide stimulations were aimed at recently identified HLA-C-restricted CMV epitopes, whose presentation resists viral immunomodulation. Because public TCR beta signatures pointed to carriage of CMV infection together with the matching HLA type, the HLA type of each donor mattered for the analysis. Broader findings and caveats from the paper: In the ex vivo response, HLA-C-restricted CMV-specific TCR beta clonotypes were dominant, and in two of eight donors the single most frequent clonotype came from this HLA-C-restricted group. In both this cohort and an independent cohort of approximately 350 donors, the cumulative frequency of public TCR beta family members distinguished carriers of CMV infection plus the relevant HLA type.

Explained via the paper, the treatment or condition label denotes: in vitro stimulation with specific CMV peptide epitopes to enrich CMV-specific T cells. Concerning this clonotype itself: Which antigen it targets is not known. No per-base quality is available; no much larger clone lies one base away.

TCRdb names Illumina HiSeq 1500 as the instrument used. TCRdb cleaned the public reads at Q25 with fastp, built clones with MiXCR and kept in-frame beta chains. Entries are consolidated by CDR3 protein sequence, retaining the most common genes and DNA. The sample contains roughly 860,000 distinct CDR3 sequences, 32% of them found a single time. In total, the top ten clones hold roughly 12% of the sample. Here V drops 5 bases and J drops 4 bases, and the junction holds 21 bases not matched to any gene. From the germline V gene, CDR1 is SGHVS and CDR2 is FNYEAQ. The CDR3, from cysteine to phenylalanine, totals 20 residues. Of all the DNA, just the CDR3 is kept, 60 bases in frame from base 1.

The source of this sequence is a human donor in good health (CMV status not recorded). Some clones in this sample may be carry-over from other donors' samples. The chain links TRBV7-6 with TRBJ2-3; TRBD2 matches 10 bases in the middle. The sequenced sample was cultured CD8+ T cells from PBMCs, obtained from culture after CMV antigen stimulation. DNA sequence: TGTGCCAGCAGCCCCCGGGAGGGCCTTAGCGGGGGGCCGCCCGCAGATACGCAGTATTTT. This translates into CASSPREGLSGGPPADTQYF.